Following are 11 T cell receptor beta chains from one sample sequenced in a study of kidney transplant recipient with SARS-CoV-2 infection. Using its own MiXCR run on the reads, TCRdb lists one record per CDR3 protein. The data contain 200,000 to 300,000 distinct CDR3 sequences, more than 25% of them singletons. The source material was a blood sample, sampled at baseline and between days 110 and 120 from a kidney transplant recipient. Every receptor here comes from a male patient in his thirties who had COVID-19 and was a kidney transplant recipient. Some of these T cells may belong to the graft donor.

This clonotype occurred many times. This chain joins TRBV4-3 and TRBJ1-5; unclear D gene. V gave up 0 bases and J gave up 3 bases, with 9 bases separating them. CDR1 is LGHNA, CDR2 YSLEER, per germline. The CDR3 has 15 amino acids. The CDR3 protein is CASSQDREYNQPQHF. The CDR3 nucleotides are TGCGCCAGCAGCCAAGATCGAGAGTACAATCAGCCCCAGCATTTT.

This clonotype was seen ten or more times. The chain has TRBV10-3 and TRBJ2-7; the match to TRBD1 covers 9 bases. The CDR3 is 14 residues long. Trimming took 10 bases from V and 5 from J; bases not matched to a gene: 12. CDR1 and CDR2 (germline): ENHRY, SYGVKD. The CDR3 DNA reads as TGTGCCACGCTTAAAAGGGACAGGGCCCACGAGCAGTACTTC. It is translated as CATLKRDRAHEQYF.

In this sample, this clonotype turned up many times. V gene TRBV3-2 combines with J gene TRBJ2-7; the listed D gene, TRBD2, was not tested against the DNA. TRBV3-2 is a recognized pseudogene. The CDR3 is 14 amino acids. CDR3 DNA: TGTGCCAGCAGCCAGGGGCTAGCGGGAGGGGAGCAGTACTTC. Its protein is CASSQGLAGGEQYF.

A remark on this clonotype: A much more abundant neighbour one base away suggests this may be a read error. CDR3 nucleotide sequence: TGTGCCAGCAGTAGAAGGATAGGTGGGAGAAAGACCTATGGCTGCACCTTC. Translation: CASSRRIGGRKTYGCTF. The chain carries TRBV6-1 and TRBJ1-2; D uncertain. The germline V gene encodes CDR1 MNHNS and CDR2 SASEGT. The CDR3 loop spans 17 amino acids.

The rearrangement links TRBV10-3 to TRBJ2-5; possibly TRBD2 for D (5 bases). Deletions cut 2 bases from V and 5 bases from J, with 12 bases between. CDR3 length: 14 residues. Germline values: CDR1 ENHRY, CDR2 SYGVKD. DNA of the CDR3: TGTGCCATCAGTGAGGGACTCCGCGGGGAGACCCAGTACTTC. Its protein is CAISEGLRGETQYF.

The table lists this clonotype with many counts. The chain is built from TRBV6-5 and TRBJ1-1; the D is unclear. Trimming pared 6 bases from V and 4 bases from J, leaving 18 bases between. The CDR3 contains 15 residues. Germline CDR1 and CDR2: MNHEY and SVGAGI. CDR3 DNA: TGTGCCAGCAGACGCCCGGGGAGGACTATCACTGAAGCTTTCTTT. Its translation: CASRRPGRTITEAFF.

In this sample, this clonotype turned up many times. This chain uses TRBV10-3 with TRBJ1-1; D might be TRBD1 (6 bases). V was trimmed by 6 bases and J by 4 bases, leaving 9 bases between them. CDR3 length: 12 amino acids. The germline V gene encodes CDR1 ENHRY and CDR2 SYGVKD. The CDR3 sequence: CAISLQGTEAFF. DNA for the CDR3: TGTGCCATCAGCCTACAGGGCACTGAAGCTTTCTTT.

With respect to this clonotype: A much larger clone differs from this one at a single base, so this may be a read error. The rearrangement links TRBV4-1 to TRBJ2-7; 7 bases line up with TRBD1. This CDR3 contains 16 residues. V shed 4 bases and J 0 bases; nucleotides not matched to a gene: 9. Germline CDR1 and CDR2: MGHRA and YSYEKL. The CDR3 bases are TGCGCCAGCAGCCCACCTGGACAGGCGACCTCCTACGAGCAGTACTTC. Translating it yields CASSPPGQATSYEQYF.

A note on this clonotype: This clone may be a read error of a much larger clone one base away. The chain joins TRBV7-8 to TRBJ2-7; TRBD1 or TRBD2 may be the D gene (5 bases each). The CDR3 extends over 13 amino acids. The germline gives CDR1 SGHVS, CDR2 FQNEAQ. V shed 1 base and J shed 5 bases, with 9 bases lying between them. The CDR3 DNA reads TGTGCCAGCAGCTTAGACGGGGCCCACGAGCAGTACTTC. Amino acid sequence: CASSLDGAHEQYF.

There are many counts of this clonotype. The CDR3 nucleotides are TGTGCCAGCTCACGCCTGGGACTAGCGGGAGCCATTTCCTACGAGCAGTACTTC. Protein: CASSRLGLAGAISYEQYF. The chain couples TRBV18 to TRBJ2-7; 14 bases match TRBD2. V gave up 4 bases and J gave up 1 base; unmatched junction bases: 9. This CDR3 contains 18 residues. CDR1 and CDR2 from the germline V gene are KGHSH and LQKENI.

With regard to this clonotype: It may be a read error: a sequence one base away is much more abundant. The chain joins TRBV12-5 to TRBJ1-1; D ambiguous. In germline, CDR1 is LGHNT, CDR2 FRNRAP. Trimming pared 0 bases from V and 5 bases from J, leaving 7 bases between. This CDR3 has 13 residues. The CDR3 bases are TGTGCTAGTGGTTTGGTTGAGGGAACTGAAGCTTTCTTT. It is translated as CASGLVEGTEAFF.